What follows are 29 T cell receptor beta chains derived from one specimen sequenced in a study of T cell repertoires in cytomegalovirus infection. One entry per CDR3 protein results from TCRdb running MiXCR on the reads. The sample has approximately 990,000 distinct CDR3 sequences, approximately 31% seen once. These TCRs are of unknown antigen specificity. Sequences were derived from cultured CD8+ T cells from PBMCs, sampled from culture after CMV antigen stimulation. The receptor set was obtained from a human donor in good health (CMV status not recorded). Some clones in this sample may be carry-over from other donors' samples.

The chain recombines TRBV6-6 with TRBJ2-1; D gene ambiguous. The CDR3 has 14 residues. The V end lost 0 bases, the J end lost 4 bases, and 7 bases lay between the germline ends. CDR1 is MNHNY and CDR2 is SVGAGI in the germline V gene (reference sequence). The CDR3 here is CASSYSSRYNEQFF. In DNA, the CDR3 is TGTGCCAGCAGTTACTCGAGCAGGTACAATGAGCAGTTCTTC.

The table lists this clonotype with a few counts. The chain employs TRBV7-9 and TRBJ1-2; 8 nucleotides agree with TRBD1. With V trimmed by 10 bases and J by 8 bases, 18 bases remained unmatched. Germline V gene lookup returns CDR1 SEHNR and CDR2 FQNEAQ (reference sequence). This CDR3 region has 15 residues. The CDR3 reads CATITLTDRDRGYTF. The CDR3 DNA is TGTGCCACGATTACATTGACGGACAGGGACCGGGGCTACACCTTC. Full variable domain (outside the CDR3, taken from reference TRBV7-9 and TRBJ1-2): DTGVSQNPRHKITKRGQNVTFRCDPISEHNRLYWYRQTLGQGPEFLTYFQNEAQLEKSRLLSDRFSAERPKGSFSTLEIQRTEQGDSAMYLCATITLTDRDRGYTFGSGTRLTVV.

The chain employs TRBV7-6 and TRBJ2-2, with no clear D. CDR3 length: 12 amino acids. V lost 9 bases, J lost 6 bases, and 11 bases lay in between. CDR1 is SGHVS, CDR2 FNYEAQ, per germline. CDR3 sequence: CASEPGSGELFF. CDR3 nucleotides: TGTGCCAGTGAACCAGGCTCCGGGGAGCTGTTTTTT.

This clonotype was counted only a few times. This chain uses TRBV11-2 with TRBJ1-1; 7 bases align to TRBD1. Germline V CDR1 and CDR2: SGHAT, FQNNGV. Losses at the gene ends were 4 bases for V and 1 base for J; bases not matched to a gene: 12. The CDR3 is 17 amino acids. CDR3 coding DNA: TGTGCCAGCAGCTCCTATCCGTGGGACAGCTCGAACACTGAAGCTTTCTTT. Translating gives CASSSYPWDSSNTEAFF.

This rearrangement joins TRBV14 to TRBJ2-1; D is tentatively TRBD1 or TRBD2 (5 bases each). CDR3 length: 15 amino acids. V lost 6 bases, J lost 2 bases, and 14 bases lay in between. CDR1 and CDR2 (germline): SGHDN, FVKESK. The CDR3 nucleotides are TGTGCCAGCAGACAATCTATGGGGGCCTACAATGAGCAGTTCTTC. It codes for CASRQSMGAYNEQFF.

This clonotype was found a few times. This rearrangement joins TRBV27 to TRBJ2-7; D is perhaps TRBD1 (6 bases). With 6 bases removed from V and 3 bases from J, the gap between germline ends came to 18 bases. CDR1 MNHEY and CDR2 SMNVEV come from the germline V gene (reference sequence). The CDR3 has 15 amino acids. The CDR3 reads CASRNPKGTYYEQYF. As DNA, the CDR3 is TGTGCCAGCAGAAACCCCAAGGGGACATACTACGAGCAGTACTTC.

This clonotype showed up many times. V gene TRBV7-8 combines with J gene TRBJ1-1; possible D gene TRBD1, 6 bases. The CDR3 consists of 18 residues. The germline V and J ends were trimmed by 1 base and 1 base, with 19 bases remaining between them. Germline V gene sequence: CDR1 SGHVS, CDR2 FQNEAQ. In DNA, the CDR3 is TGTGCCAGCAGCTTAGTAACGGGTCAGACAGGCCGGAACACTGAAGCTTTCTTT. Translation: CASSLVTGQTGRNTEAFF.

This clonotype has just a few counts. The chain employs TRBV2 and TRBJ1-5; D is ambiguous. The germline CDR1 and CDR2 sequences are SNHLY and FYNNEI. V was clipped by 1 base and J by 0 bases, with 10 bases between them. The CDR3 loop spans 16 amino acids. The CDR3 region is CASSEVTAHSNQPQHF. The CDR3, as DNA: TGTGCCAGCAGTGAAGTTACGGCTCATAGCAATCAGCCCCAGCATTTT.

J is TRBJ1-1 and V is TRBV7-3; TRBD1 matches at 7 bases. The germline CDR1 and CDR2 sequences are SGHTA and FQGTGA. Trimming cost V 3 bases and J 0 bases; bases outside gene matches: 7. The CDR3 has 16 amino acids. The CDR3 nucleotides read TGTGCCAGCAGCTTCTGGACAGGCCGTATGAACACTGAAGCTTTCTTT. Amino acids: CASSFWTGRMNTEAFF.

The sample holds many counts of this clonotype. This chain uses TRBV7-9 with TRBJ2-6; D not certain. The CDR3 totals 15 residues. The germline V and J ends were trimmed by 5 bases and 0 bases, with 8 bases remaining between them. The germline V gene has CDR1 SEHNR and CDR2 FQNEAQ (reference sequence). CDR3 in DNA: TGTGCCAGCAGCCCCCTAGACTCTGGGGCCAACGTCCTGACTTTC. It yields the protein CASSPLDSGANVLTF.

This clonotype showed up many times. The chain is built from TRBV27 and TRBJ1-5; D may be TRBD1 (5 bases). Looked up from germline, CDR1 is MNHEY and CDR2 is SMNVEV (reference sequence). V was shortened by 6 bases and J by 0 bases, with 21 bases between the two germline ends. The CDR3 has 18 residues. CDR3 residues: CASSSTVPGLYSNQPQHF. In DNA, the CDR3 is TGTGCCAGCAGCTCGACAGTCCCGGGCCTTTATAGCAATCAGCCCCAGCATTTT.

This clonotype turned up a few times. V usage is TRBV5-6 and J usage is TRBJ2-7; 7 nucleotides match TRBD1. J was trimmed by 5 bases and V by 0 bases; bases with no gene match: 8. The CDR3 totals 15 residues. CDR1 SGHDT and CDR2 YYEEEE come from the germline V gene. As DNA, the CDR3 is TGTGCCAGCAGCTTGGGAGGGGGCGCGAATCACGAGCAGTACGTC. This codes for CASSLGGGANHEQYV.

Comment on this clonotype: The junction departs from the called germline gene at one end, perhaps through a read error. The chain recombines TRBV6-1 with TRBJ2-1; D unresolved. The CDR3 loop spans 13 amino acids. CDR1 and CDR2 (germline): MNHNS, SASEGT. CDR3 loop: CVSSEAWGSEQFF. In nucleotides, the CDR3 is TGTGTCAGCAGTGAAGCTTGGGGATCTGAGCAGTTCTTC.

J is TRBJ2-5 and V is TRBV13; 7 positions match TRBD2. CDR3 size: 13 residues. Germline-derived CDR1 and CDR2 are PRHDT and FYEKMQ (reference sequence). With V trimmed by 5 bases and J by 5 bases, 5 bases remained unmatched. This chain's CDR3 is CASSPVLAETQYF. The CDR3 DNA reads TGTGCCAGCAGCCCGGTACTAGCGGAGACCCAGTACTTC.

The CDR3 bases are TGTGCCAGCAGTTTTCTAGCGGGGGGCAGGGAGACCCAGTACTTC. The encoded protein is CASSFLAGGRETQYF. This chain joins TRBV6-1 and TRBJ2-5, with 11 bases that match TRBD2. This CDR3 has 15 amino acids. CDR1 is MNHNS and CDR2 is SASEGT in the germline V gene. Trimming at V came to 5 bases and at J to 5 bases, leaving 7 bases not matched to a gene.

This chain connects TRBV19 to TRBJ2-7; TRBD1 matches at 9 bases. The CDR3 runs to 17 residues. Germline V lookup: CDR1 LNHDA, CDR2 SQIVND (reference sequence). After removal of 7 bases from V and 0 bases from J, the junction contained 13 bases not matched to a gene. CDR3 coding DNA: TGTGCCAGTAACAAACCCTACAGGGGGCTCCCCTCCTACGAGCAGTACGTC. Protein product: CASNKPYRGLPSYEQYV.

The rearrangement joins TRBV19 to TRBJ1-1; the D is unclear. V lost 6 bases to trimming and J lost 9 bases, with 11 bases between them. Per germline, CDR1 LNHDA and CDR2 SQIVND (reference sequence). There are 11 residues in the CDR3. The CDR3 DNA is TGTGCCAGTAGCAGACTGGAACAAGCTTTCTTT. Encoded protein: CASSRLEQAFF. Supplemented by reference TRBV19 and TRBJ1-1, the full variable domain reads DGGITQSPKYLFRKEGQNVTLSCEQNLNHDAMYWYRQDPGQGLRLIYYSQIVNDFQKGDIAEGYSVSREKKESFPLTVTSAQKNPTAFYLCASSRLEQAFFGQGTRLTVV.

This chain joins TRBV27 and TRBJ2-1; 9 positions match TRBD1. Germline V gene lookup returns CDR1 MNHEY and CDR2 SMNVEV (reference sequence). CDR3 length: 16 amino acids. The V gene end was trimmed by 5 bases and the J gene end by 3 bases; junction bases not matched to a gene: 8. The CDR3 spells CASSTLQGAVYNEQFF. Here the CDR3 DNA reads TGTGCCAGCAGTACTTTACAGGGGGCTGTCTACAATGAGCAGTTCTTC.

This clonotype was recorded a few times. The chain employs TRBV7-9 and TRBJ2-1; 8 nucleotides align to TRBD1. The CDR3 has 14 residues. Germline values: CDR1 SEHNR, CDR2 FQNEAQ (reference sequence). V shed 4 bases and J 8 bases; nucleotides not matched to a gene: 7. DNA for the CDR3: TGTGCCAGCAGCTCGGCGGACAGGGTCTATGAGCAGTTCTTC. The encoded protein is CASSSADRVYEQFF. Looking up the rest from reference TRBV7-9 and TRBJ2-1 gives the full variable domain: DTGVSQNPRHKITKRGQNVTFRCDPISEHNRLYWYRQTLGQGPEFLTYFQNEAQLEKSRLLSDRFSAERPKGSFSTLEIQRTEQGDSAMYLCASSSADRVYEQFFGPGTRLTVL.

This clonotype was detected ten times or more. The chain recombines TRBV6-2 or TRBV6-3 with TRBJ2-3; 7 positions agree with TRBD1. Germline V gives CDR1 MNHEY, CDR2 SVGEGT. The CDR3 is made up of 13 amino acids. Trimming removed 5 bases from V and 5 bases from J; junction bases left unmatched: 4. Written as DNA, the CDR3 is TGTGCCAGCAGTCGCAACAGGGGAGATACGCAGTATTTT. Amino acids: CASSRNRGDTQYF.

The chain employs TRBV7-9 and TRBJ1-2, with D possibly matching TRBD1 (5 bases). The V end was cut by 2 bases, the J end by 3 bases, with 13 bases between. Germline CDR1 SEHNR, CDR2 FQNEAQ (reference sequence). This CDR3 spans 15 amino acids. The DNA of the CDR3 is TGTGCCAGCAGCTTAAACCCGGGGACGGACTATGGCTACACCTTC. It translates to CASSLNPGTDYGYTF.

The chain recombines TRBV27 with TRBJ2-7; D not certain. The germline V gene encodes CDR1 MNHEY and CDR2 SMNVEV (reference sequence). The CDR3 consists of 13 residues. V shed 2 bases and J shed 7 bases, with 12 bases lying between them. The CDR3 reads CASSLGLDVEQYF. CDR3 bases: TGTGCCAGCAGTTTAGGGTTGGACGTTGAGCAGTACTTC.

The CDR3 DNA follows: TGCAGCGTGCTAAGACAGGACCGCCAAGAGACCCAGTACTTC. Translated, it gives CSVLRQDRQETQYF. The chain uses TRBV29-1 and TRBJ2-5; TRBD1 is a possible D gene (6 bases). The germline gives CDR1 SQVTM, CDR2 ANQGSEA. Trimming left V 6 bases short and J 1 base short, with 15 bases between. The CDR3 contains 14 residues. The entire variable domain, with the rest obtained from reference TRBV29-1 and TRBJ2-5, is as follows: SAVISQKPSRDICQRGTSLTIQCQVDSQVTMMFWYRQQPGQSLTLIATANQGSEATYESGFVIDKFPISRPNLTFSTLTVSNMSPEDSSIYLCSVLRQDRQETQYFGPGTRLLVL.

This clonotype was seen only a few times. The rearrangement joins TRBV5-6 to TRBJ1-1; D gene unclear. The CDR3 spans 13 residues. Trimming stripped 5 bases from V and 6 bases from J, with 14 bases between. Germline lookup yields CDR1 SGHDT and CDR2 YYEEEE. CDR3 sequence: CASRMKGFSEAFF. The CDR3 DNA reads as TGTGCCAGCAGAATGAAGGGTTTCTCTGAAGCTTTCTTT.

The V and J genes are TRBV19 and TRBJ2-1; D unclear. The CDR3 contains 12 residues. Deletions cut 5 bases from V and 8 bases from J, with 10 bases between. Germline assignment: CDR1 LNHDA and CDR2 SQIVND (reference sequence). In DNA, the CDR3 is TGTGCCAGTAGTCTCTACTTAGATGAGCAGTTCTTC. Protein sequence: CASSLYLDEQFF.

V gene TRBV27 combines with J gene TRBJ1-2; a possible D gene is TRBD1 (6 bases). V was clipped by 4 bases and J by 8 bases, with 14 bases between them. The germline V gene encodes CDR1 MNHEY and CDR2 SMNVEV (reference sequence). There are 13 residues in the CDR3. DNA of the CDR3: TGTGCCAGCAGTTCCCCCGGAGGGGGAGGCTACACCTTC. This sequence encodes CASSSPGGGGYTF.

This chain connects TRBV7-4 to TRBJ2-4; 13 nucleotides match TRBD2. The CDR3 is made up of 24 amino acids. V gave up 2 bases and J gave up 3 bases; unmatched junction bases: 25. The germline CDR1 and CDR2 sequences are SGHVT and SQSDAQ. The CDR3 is CASSLSSTSGGAEEWWRHKNIQYF. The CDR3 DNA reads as TGTGCCAGCAGCTTAAGTTCAACTAGCGGGGGGGCCGAAGAGTGGTGGAGACACAAAAACATTCAGTACTTC.

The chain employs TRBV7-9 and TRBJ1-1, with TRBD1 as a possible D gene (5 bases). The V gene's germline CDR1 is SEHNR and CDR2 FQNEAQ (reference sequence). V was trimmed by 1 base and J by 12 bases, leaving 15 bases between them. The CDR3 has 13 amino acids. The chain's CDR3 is CASSLGDQGVSFF. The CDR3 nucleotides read TGTGCCAGCAGCTTAGGGGACCAGGGCGTATCTTTCTTT.

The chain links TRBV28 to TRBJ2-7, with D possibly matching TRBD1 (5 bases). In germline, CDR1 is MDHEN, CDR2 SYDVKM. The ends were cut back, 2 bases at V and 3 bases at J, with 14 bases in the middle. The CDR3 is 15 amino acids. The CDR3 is CASSLDGQGSYEQYV. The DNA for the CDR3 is TGTGCCAGCAGTTTAGATGGGCAGGGAAGCTACGAGCAGTACGTC.